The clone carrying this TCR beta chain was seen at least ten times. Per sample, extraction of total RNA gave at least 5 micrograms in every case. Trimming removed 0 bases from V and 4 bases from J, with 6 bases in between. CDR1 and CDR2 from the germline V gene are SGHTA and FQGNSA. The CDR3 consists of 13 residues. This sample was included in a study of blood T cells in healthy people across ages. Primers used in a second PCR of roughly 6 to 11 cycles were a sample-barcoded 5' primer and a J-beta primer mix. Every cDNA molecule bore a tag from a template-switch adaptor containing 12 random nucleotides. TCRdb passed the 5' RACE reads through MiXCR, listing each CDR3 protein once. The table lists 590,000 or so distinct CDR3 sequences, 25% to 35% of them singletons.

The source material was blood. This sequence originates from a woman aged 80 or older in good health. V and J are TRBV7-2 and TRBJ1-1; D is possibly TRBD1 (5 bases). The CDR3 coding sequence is TGTGCCAGCAGCTTAGCGGGGGTCACTGAAGCTTTCTTT. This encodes CASSLAGVTEAFF. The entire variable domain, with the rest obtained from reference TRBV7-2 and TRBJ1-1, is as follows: GAGVSQSPSNKVTEKGKDVELRCDPISGHTALYWYRQSLGQGLEFLIYFQGNSAPDKSGLPSDRFSAERTGGSVSTLTIQRTQQEDSAVYLCASSLAGVTEAFFGQGTRLTVV.